This T cell receptor (beta chain) was sequenced for a study of molecular identifiers for immune sequencing clone quantification listed by TCRdb under 2018. Notes on the research overall: For a replicate experiment, RNA from around 20,000 or 100,000 naive CD8 T cells was divided into five aliquots, of which four were sequenced. CD8 T cells were used in a methods study to benchmark molecular-identifier clustering-based TCR repertoire sequencing (MIDCIRS) and TCR RNA copy counting.

To prepare the library, PCR was applied. TCRdb shows the sequencer as Illumina HiSeq 4000. Bulk TCR libraries were generated as previously described, with the TCR primers listed in Table S5 used. Total RNA was purified with the Qiagen AllPrep DNA/RNA kit. Before analysis, reads from multiple sequencing runs of the same library were pooled. In the original analysis: Only reads with exact TCR constant sequence were kept, trimmed to 150 nt, and grouped by their 12-nt molecular barcodes. Reads in each barcode group were sub-clustered using a 15% Levenshtein threshold, and a quality-weighted consensus sequence was built for each RNA molecule. Non-functional sequences were discarded, and so were lower-count sequences lying one edit away from another sequence. Barcode sub-clusters with fewer than 20% of the maximum read count were removed, based on fitting two negative binomial distributions. TCRdb redid the processing of the public reads, applying fastp at Q25 and MiXCR, and retained in-frame beta chains. Every entry covers one CDR3 protein and lists the most common genes and DNA from its rows. TCRdb's processing, not the authors' own work, is the source of the V and J calls. The sample yields about 300,000 distinct CDR3 sequences; 20% to 25% were counted once. The ten largest clones add up to approximately 0.8% of the sample.

This clonotype was counted a few times. The target of this receptor is not known. Qualities for individual bases were not recorded, and no much larger clone is one base off. The paper's findings and limits, for the study overall: In CMV-specific effector cells, clones with more than 20 RNA copies accounted for over 99% of molecules, whereas in naive cells such clones accounted for under 1%. About 3 recovered TCR RNA copies per cell were obtained by modeling, versus around 9.8 by digital PCR, implying a capture efficiency of 25% to 30%. A single cell's worth of spiked-in Jurkat TCR RNA was reported detectable even among 850,000 to 1,000,000 naive CD8 T cells. Highly expanded clone sizes could be underestimated if identical TCR molecules share a barcode. When barcode sub-clustering was omitted, TCR diversity was inflated by chimeric consensus sequences, with chimeras reaching as high as 47%. The naive libraries included spiked-in Jurkat TCR RNA (about ten copies' worth), and this RNA is not part of the donor repertoire.

From V the trimming removes 8 bases and from J it removes 8 bases, while the gene matches leave 14 bases of the junction unaccounted for. CDR1 MRHNA and CDR2 SNTAGT are derived from the germline V gene. The CDR3 has 14 amino acids, counting the end cysteine and phenylalanine. Left in the record is the CDR3 DNA by itself, 42 bases read in frame from the first base. Libraries of naive CD8 T cells were built from anywhere between about 20,000 and 1,000,000 sorted cells, with 10%, 30% or 50% of the purified RNA used. Naive CD8 T cells, defined as CD8+CD4-CCR7+CD45RA+, were FACS-sorted into RLT Plus buffer on a BD FACSAria II. To test detection sensitivity, Jurkat RNA equivalent to more than 9 TCR copies was spiked into samples of about 18,000-1,000,000 naive CD8 T cells. CD8 T cells were enriched using RosetteSep CD8+ T Cell Enrichment Cocktail and Ficoll-Paque, and the enriched cells then underwent ACK red cell lysis.

Source material: naive CD8+ T cells from blood, with Jurkat cell RNA spiked in. The cell subset or site label, as the study defines it: FACS-sorted CD8+CD4-CCR7+CD45RA+ naive T cells. Here the chain combines TRBV6-4 and TRBJ2-5, and 7 bases in between align with TRBD1. This clonotype was obtained from a human donor in good health. Some libraries in this study had Jurkat cell RNA spiked in. The nucleotide sequence is TGTGCCAGCCGAAGTGCCGGGACAGACGTAACCCAGTACTTC. The encoded protein is CASRSAGTDVTQYF.